This TCR beta chain was sequenced for a study of T cell responses to AZD1222 COVID-19 vaccine. Sequencing used immunoSEQ multiplex PCR; TCRdb keeps in-frame clones, though not all of them. Of more than 140,000 clones listed, about 87% are singletons. The CDR3 has 14 amino acids. Germline values: CDR1 SGHAT, CDR2 FQNNGV. V was clipped by 5 bases and J by 7 bases, with 17 bases between them. Study-level points and caveats: Donors were chiefly white British, with a greater number of females, and clonal diversity was perhaps underestimated. Dominant at 160-218 and 743-854, vaccine-associated CD4 TCRs also spanned spike. When two AZD1222 doses had been given, Spike-specific TCR breadth and depth rose.

On this clone: The antigen remains unidentified.

This sample comprised peripheral blood, obtained on day 0 of AZD1222 vaccination. The chain uses TRBV11-2 and TRBJ1-2, with TRBD1 as a possible D gene (5 bases). The TCR was taken from an adult in good health. Written as DNA, the CDR3 is TGTGCCAGCAGCACCCCAGCCAGGGTCCGTGGCTACACCTTC. It translates to CASSTPARVRGYTF.